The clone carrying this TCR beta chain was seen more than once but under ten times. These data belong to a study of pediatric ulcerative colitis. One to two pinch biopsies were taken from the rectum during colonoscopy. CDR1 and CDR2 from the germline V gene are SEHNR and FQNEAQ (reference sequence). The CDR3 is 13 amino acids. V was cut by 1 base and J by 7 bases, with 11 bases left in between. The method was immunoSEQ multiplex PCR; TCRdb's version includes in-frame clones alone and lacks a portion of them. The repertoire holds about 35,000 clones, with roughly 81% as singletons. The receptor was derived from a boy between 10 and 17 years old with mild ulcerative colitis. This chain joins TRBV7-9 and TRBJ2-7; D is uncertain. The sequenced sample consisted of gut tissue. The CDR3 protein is CASSLVGWGEQYF. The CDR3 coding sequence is TGTGCCAGCAGCTTAGTAGGATGGGGAGAGCAGTACTTC.